This T cell receptor (beta chain) was sequenced for a study of beta chain features in type 1 diabetes. General study results and limits: TCRB repertoires of naive, central memory and Treg cells appeared more similar among patients than among healthy donors. Among patients with Type 1 diabetes, TCRB CDR3s were moderately but significantly shorter in every one of the four CD4+ subsets. Whatever favoring of shorter templates PCR might show would apply equally to patients and controls. Fewer junction insertions and more nucleotide deletions appeared in type 1 diabetes patients. Any HLA-type effect on TCRB rearrangement remained unresolved here.

Expressed TCRB transcripts were sequenced because the entire RNA isolate underwent reverse transcription. Assay used: immunoSEQ multiplex PCR; TCRdb lists only in-frame clones, some missing. The sample shows about 740,000 clones, 10% to 15% of them seen only once. In regard to this clone: The antigen remains undetermined.

The CDR3 has 15 residues. V lost 3 bases and J 11 bases, leaving 17 bases between the germline ends. The V gene's germline CDR1 is KGHSH and CDR2 LQKENI. Sequenced material: naive CD4+ T cells from blood. The gene calls are TRBV18 and TRBJ1-6; maybe TRBD1 (5 bases). The TCR was taken from a man aged 18 to 30 with type 1 diabetes. As DNA, the CDR3 is TGTGCCAGCTCACCTCAATTGGGGACGGAAACACCCCTCCACTTT. Translation gives CASSPQLGTETPLHF.